This passage covers 28 T cell receptor beta chains from one sample sequenced in a study of blood T cell repertoires in COVID-19. Assay: immunoSEQ multiplex PCR; the TCRdb copy retains only in-frame clones and omits some. The repertoire holds 100,000 or so clones, 92% seen once, with approximately 6% in the top ten. The material sequenced was peripheral blood. These receptors all stem from an older woman with active COVID-19.

The genes are TRBV3-1 (or the pseudogene TRBV3-2) and TRBJ1-2, with a possible D match to TRBD1 (6 bases). Germline CDR1 reads LGHDT; CDR2 reads YNNKEL (reference sequence). This CDR3 has 14 residues. Trimming pared 3 bases from V and 4 bases from J, leaving 12 bases between. DNA for the CDR3: TGTGCCAGCAGCCAGGACAGAATTGCCTATGGCTACACCTTC. This sequence encodes CASSQDRIAYGYTF.

This clone was counted a single time. The V gene is TRBV7-8, the J gene TRBJ2-7; TRBD1 is a possible D gene (6 bases). V was cut by 1 base and J by 5 bases, with 12 bases left in between. The CDR3 extends over 14 amino acids. Germline loops: CDR1 SGHVS, CDR2 FQNEAQ. Here the CDR3 reads CASSLEQGKDEQYF. The CDR3 nucleotides read TGTGCCAGCAGCTTAGAACAGGGAAAGGACGAGCAGTACTTC. The whole variable domain, filled in from reference TRBV7-8 and TRBJ2-7, reads GAGVSQSPRYKVAKRGQDVALRCDPISGHVSLFWYQQALGQGPEFLTYFQNEAQLDKSGLPSDRFFAERPEGSVSTLKIQRTQQEDSAVYLCASSLEQGKDEQYFGPGTRLTVT.

The chain uses TRBV14 and TRBJ1-1, with 8 bases aligning to TRBD1. There are 13 residues in the CDR3. CDR1 and CDR2 from the germline V gene are SGHDN and FVKESK. Losses at the gene ends were 5 bases for V and 11 bases for J; bases not matched to a gene: 10. CDR3 sequence (DNA): TGTGCCAGCAGCTTGGGACAGGAGAAGCGGGCTTTCTTT. Encoded protein: CASSLGQEKRAFF.

Only one count was recorded for this clone. This chain uses TRBV7-9 with TRBJ1-6; D unresolved. This CDR3 has 11 amino acids. Trimming took 4 bases from V and 15 from J, leaving 10 bases between them. Germline CDR1 SEHNR, CDR2 FQNEAQ (reference sequence). The CDR3 DNA reads TGTGCCAGCAGCTCTCAGGTCGTCCTCCACTTT. Its translation: CASSSQVVLHF.

The genes are TRBV20-1 and TRBJ1-2; no definite D call. The germline CDR1 and CDR2 sequences are DFQATT and SNEGSKA (reference sequence). The CDR3 has 15 amino acids. Trimming removed 3 bases from V and 3 bases from J, with 17 bases in between. The CDR3 DNA reads TGCAGTGCTAGTATGGCGGCCATTGCTGACTATGGCTACACCTTC. Translating it yields CSASMAAIADYGYTF.

This rearrangement joins TRBV2 to TRBJ2-3; TRBD2 agrees at 9 bases. The germline CDR1 and CDR2 sequences are SNHLY and FYNNEI. The V gene end was trimmed by 2 bases and the J gene end by 4 bases; junction bases not matched to a gene: 13. The length of the CDR3 is 18 residues. CDR3 amino acids: CASSERGASGTSPDTQYF. CDR3 in DNA: TGTGCCAGCAGTGAAAGGGGGGCTAGCGGGACCTCCCCAGATACGCAGTATTTT.

This clone was seen once. J is TRBJ2-2 and V is TRBV4-1; unclear D gene. Deletions cut 2 bases from V and 6 bases from J, with 4 bases between. CDR1 is MGHRA, CDR2 YSYEKL, per germline. The CDR3 sequence is 12 residues long. The CDR3 DNA sequence: TGCGCCAGCAGCCAACCCTCCGGGGAGCTGTTTTTT. Protein product: CASSQPSGELFF.

The table lists this clone with a count of one. This chain links TRBV7-8 with TRBJ1-4; perhaps TRBD1 as D (5 bases). The CDR3 covers 17 residues. Germline V gene sequence: CDR1 SGHVS, CDR2 FQNEAQ. V was shortened by 2 bases and J by 2 bases, with 15 bases between the two germline ends. The CDR3 reads CASSLSRIGGTNEKLFF. DNA for the CDR3: TGTGCCAGCAGCTTATCCCGTATTGGGGGGACTAATGAAAAACTGTTTTTT.

This sequence joins TRBV11-3 and TRBJ2-2; possibly TRBD2 for D (5 bases). Deletions cut 5 bases from V and 3 bases from J, with 16 bases between. This CDR3 contains 16 residues. Germline V gives CDR1 SGHNT, CDR2 YENEEA. The CDR3 sequence is CASSRRWAEDTGELFF. The DNA of the CDR3 is TGTGCCAGCAGCCGACGGTGGGCGGAGGACACCGGGGAGCTGTTTTTT.

The V call is TRBV27, the J call TRBJ1-5, with TRBD1 identical over 8 bases. J was trimmed by 7 bases and V by 2 bases; bases with no gene match: 4. Germline V gene sequence: CDR1 MNHEY, CDR2 SMNVEV (reference sequence). The CDR3 has 14 residues. CDR3 sequence (DNA): TGTGCCAGCAGTTTAACAGGGGGAGGACAGCCCCAGCATTTT. It specifies CASSLTGGGQPQHF.

The gene calls are TRBV4-1 and TRBJ2-5; possibly TRBD2 for D (5 bases). This CDR3 contains 13 residues. Looked up from germline, CDR1 is MGHRA and CDR2 is YSYEKL. V shed 10 bases and J shed 5 bases, with 17 bases lying between them. Here the CDR3 DNA reads TGCGCCACCTCGCGTTTGGGCGGGGAGACCCAGTACTTC. It codes for CATSRLGGETQYF.

The rearrangement joins TRBV4-2 to TRBJ2-3; TRBD2 matches 12 bases. The CDR3 has 19 amino acids. Germline trimming cut 0 bases from V and 4 bases from J; bases unmatched to any gene: 11. Germline V gives CDR1 LGHNA, CDR2 YNFKEQ. The CDR3 sequence: CASSQDALGGLAGADTQYF. In nucleotides, the CDR3 is TGTGCCAGCAGCCAAGACGCTCTCGGGGGACTAGCGGGTGCAGATACGCAGTATTTT.

The chain recombines TRBV6-5 with TRBJ1-6; D unresolved. The CDR3 is 11 amino acids. Trimming took 10 bases from V and 7 from J, leaving 8 bases between them. Per germline, CDR1 MNHEY and CDR2 SVGAGI. CDR3 region: CATLLNSPLHF. In nucleotides, the CDR3 is TGTGCCACCTTACTGAATTCACCCCTCCACTTT.

This sequence joins TRBV30 and TRBJ1-1; D is unclear. V was pared by 7 bases and J by 0 bases, with 12 bases between. The CDR3 sequence is 13 residues long. Per the germline V gene, CDR1 is GTSNPN and CDR2 is SVGIG (reference sequence). The CDR3 spells CAYGVLMNTEAFF. CDR3 nucleotides: TGTGCCTACGGGGTGTTGATGAACACTGAAGCTTTCTTT. The variable domain in full, completed from reference TRBV30 and TRBJ1-1, reads SQTIHQWPATLVQPVGSPLSLECTVEGTSNPNLYWYRQAAGRGLQLLFYSVGIGQISSEVPQNLSASRPQDRQFILSSKKLLLSDSGFYLCAYGVLMNTEAFFGQGTRLTVV.

The chain recombines TRBV7-9 with TRBJ1-5; 11 bases are shared with TRBD1. V shed 6 bases and J 5 bases; nucleotides not matched to a gene: 9. The CDR3 is 16 residues long. CDR1 is SEHNR, CDR2 FQNEAQ, per germline (reference sequence). CDR3 nucleotides: TGTGCCAGCAGTTCCACCCCGGGACAGGGGGATCAGCCCCAGCATTTT. The encoded protein is CASSSTPGQGDQPQHF.

The chain employs TRBV28 and TRBJ2-1; a weak D match, TRBD2 (5 bases). Looked up from germline, CDR1 is MDHEN and CDR2 is SYDVKM. V was shortened by 7 bases and J by 3 bases, with 10 bases between the two germline ends. The CDR3 contains 13 residues. The CDR3 here is CASTPSLYNEQFF. The CDR3 bases are TGTGCCAGCACCCCTAGCCTCTACAATGAGCAGTTCTTC.

The rearrangement links TRBV9 to TRBJ2-7, with 7 positions matching TRBD2. Germline lookup yields CDR1 SGDLS and CDR2 YYNGEE. This CDR3 is 15 amino acids long. Trimming removed 0 bases from V and 4 bases from J; junction bases left unmatched: 7. The CDR3 DNA sequence: TGTGCCAGCAGCGTAGGGCCAGCGGGGTTGTACGAGCAGTACTTC. Translated, it gives CASSVGPAGLYEQYF.

In this sample, this clone turned up once. This sequence joins TRBV7-9 and TRBJ1-1, with a weak D call TRBD1 (5 bases). Germline CDR1 reads SEHNR; CDR2 reads FQNEAQ (reference sequence). The CDR3 has 16 amino acids. V was cut by 0 bases and J by 8 bases, with 19 bases left in between. CDR3 nucleotide sequence: TGTGCCAGCAGCTTAGCAGGCAGCCCAACGTCAGGGGAAGCTTTCTTT. This sequence encodes CASSLAGSPTSGEAFF.

The rearrangement links TRBV6-6 to TRBJ1-4, with TRBD1 identical over 7 bases. Germline V gene sequence: CDR1 MNHNY, CDR2 SVGAGI (reference sequence). V was clipped by 5 bases and J by 6 bases; unmatched bases: 9. This CDR3 is 15 amino acids long. The CDR3 here is CASSNPDRADEKLFF. In nucleotides, the CDR3 is TGTGCCAGCAGTAACCCAGACAGGGCGGATGAAAAACTGTTTTTT.

The CDR3 here is CASAPISRRESPLHF. DNA for the CDR3: TGCGCCAGCGCCCCTATTAGCCGTCGAGAATCACCCCTCCACTTT. The chain is built from TRBV5-1 and TRBJ1-6; unclear D gene. The V end was cut by 7 bases, the J end by 10 bases, with 21 bases between. Germline assignment: CDR1 SGHRS and CDR2 YFSETQ. CDR3 length equals 15 residues.

The V call is TRBV5-1, the J call TRBJ2-5, with 9 bases fitting TRBD2. J was trimmed by 2 bases and V by 3 bases; bases with no gene match: 11. The V gene's germline CDR1 is SGHRS and CDR2 YFSETQ. The CDR3 contains 17 residues. The CDR3 nucleotides are TGCGCCAGCAGCTCCGGTGGCGGGGGGGCCCGGCAAGAGACCCAGTACTTC. Protein sequence: CASSSGGGGARQETQYF.

In its sample, this clone was seen once. V gene TRBV5-1 combines with J gene TRBJ2-2; maybe TRBD1 (6 bases). The V end was cut by 4 bases, the J end by 8 bases, with 15 bases between. The germline CDR1 and CDR2 sequences are SGHRS and YFSETQ. This CDR3 contains 14 residues. The CDR3 coding sequence is TGCGCCAGCAGCACGGGACACATAGCTGGGGAGCTGTTTTTT. Its translation is CASSTGHIAGELFF.

The V and J genes are TRBV19 and TRBJ2-1, with 9 positions matching TRBD2. Germline V gene lookup returns CDR1 LNHDA and CDR2 SQIVND (reference sequence). The CDR3 has 16 residues. J lost 10 bases, V lost 6 bases, and 16 bases had no gene match. CDR3 sequence reads: CASRKTGTSIGGEQFF. As DNA, the CDR3 is TGTGCCAGTAGAAAAACCGGGACTAGCATCGGCGGAGAGCAGTTCTTC. Full variable domain (remainder filled in from reference TRBV19 and TRBJ2-1): DGGITQSPKYLFRKEGQNVTLSCEQNLNHDAMYWYRQDPGQGLRLIYYSQIVNDFQKGDIAEGYSVSREKKESFPLTVTSAQKNPTAFYLCASRKTGTSIGGEQFFGPGTRLTVL.

V and J are TRBV25-1 and TRBJ1-4; 12 bases line up with TRBD1. There are 15 residues in the CDR3. Germline CDR1 is MGHDK and CDR2 is SYGVNS. Trimming cost V 5 bases and J 7 bases; bases outside gene matches: 5. The CDR3 coding sequence is TGTGCCAGCAGTCGTCCGGGACAGGGGGCTGAAAAACTGTTTTTT. Its translation is CASSRPGQGAEKLFF.

V usage is TRBV10-3 and J usage is TRBJ2-3, with 7 bases fitting TRBD2. Unmatched junction bases numbered 15, after V lost 0 bases and J lost 6 bases. The CDR3 runs to 18 residues. From germline, CDR1 is ENHRY and CDR2 SYGVKD. In DNA form, the CDR3 reads TGTGCCATCAGTGAGTCGATCGGAGCGGGGCCCAGAGTGGATACGCAGTATTTT. Residues: CAISESIGAGPRVDTQYF.

The rearrangement joins TRBV9 to TRBJ1-2; possible D gene TRBD1, 6 bases. CDR1 and CDR2 (germline): SGDLS, YYNGEE. V gave up 0 bases and J gave up 4 bases, with 13 bases separating them. CDR3 size: 15 residues. As DNA, the CDR3 is TGTGCCAGCAGCGTAGAGGGACACAACCCCTATGGCTACACCTTC. This sequence encodes CASSVEGHNPYGYTF.

The CDR3 DNA sequence: TGTGCCAGCAGCCCTGAGCGGGAGGGCGGACTTTACAATGAGCAGTTCTTC. Its translation: CASSPEREGGLYNEQFF. The chain has TRBV7-6 and TRBJ2-1; 10 nucleotides line up with TRBD2. V gave up 5 bases and J gave up 4 bases; unmatched junction bases: 11. The CDR3 sequence is 17 residues long. Germline lookup yields CDR1 SGHVS and CDR2 FNYEAQ.

This chain connects TRBV12-3 or TRBV12-4 to TRBJ1-1; the D is unclear. The CDR3 spans 13 residues. V was cut by 6 bases and J by 2 bases, with 10 bases left in between. In DNA, the CDR3 is TGTGCCAGCAGATTTGGAGATAACACTGAAGCTTTCTTT. Amino acid sequence: CASRFGDNTEAFF.